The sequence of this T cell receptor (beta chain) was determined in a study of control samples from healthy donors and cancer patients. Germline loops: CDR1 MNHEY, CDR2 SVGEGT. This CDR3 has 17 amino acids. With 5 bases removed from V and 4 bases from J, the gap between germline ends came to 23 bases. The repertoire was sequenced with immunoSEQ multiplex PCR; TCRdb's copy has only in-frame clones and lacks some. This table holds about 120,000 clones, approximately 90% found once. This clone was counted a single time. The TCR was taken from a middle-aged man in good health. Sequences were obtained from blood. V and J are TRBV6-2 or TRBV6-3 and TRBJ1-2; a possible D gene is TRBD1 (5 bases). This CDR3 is CASSTFPTATPTYGYTF. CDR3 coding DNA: TGTGCCAGCAGTACCTTCCCGACAGCGACACCAACCTATGGCTACACCTTC.